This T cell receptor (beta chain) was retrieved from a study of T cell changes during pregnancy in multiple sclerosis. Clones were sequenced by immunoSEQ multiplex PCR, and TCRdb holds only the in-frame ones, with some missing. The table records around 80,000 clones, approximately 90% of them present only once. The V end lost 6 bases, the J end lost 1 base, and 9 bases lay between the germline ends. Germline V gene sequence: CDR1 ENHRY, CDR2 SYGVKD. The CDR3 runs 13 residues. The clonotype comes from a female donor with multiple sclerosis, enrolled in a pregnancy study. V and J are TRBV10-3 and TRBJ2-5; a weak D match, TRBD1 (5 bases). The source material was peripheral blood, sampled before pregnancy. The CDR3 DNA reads TGTGCCATCAGCGAACAGGCCCAAGAGACCCAGTACTTC. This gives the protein CAISEQAQETQYF.